These T cell receptor beta chains were read from a single sample in a study of cytomegalovirus exposure and HLA in healthy donors. Sequencing was performed with immunoSEQ multiplex PCR; in TCRdb, only in-frame clones are kept and a portion is missing. The sample shows 80,000 to 100,000 clones, about 81% of them seen only once. Input material: PBMCs. The source is a man in his forties in good health and CMV-seronegative. Each CDR3 is given with its conserved first and last residue. Fields, in order: J gene, D gene, clone size, V gene, CDR3 DNA, CDR3 protein. A D gene is named only where the DNA matches it firmly. For some rows the clone size is stated as once, few or many, or as a class when expanded; others skip it.

TRBJ1-1 | TRBD1 | NA | TRBV2 | TGTGCCAGCAGTGGTAACAGGGGATACACTGAAGCTTTCTTT | CASSGNRGYTEAFF
TRBJ2-5 | TRBD2 | NA | TRBV11-2 | TGTGCCAGCAGCTCCAATAAGGAGCGGGGTTACGCGCAGTACTTC | CASSSNKERGYAQYF
TRBJ1-1 | TRBD1 | NA | TRBV7-9 | TGTGCCAGCAGCTCCGGGACAGCGAACACTGAAGCTTTCTTT | CASSSGTANTEAFF
TRBJ1-1 | NA | NA | TRBV29-1 | TGCAGCGTTTCAAGCCCGGGGGAAGCTTTCTTT | CSVSSPGEAFF
TRBJ1-1 | TRBD1 | once | TRBV29-1 | TGCAGCGTTCGGGGACAGGGGGCGGCTGAAGCTTTCTTT | CSVRGQGAAEAFF
TRBJ1-1 | NA | NA | TRBV11-2 | TGTGCCAGCAGCCTAACCCCCAGGGATGAAGCTTTCTTT | CASSLTPRDEAFF
TRBJ2-5 | NA | NA | TRBV5-1 | TGCGCCAGCAGCTATCAGGGAACCCCCCAAGAGACCCAGTACTTC | CASSYQGTPQETQYF
TRBJ1-6 | TRBD1 | NA | TRBV19 | TGTGCCAGTAGTGCCGGACAGGTGATTAATTCACCCCTCCACTTT | CASSAGQVINSPLHF
TRBJ2-7 | NA | NA | TRBV29-1 | TGCAGCACCGGCGTGGGGGCCGGCTACGAGCAGTACTTC | CSTGVGAGYEQYF
TRBJ2-7 | TRBD1 | NA | TRBV4-1 | TGCGCCAGCAGCCAAGTAATGGGACAGGGGGCTCGCGAGCAGTACTTC | CASSQVMGQGAREQYF
TRBJ1-4 | TRBD1 | NA | TRBV7-2 | TGTGCCAGCAGCCAAGGGGGCGCGGGTGAAAAACTGTTTTTT | CASSQGGAGEKLFF
TRBJ2-3 | TRBD2 | NA | TRBV10-1 | TGCGCCAGCAGTGATAGCGGGGGGGCCAGGACAGATACGCAGTATTTT | CASSDSGGARTDTQYF
TRBJ1-1 | NA | NA | TRBV7-7 | TGTGCCAGCAGCTCCGACATGAACACTGAAGCTTTCTTT | CASSSDMNTEAFF
TRBJ2-1 | NA | once | TRBV5-8 | TGTGCCAGCAGCTTGATTCTCGCGTCGAACTTACGGGGTTACAATGAGCAGTTCTTC | CASSLILASNLRGYNEQFF
TRBJ2-1 | NA | NA | TRBV11-2 | TGTGCCAGCAGCTCCCCGAGGGGAGGCAATGAGCAGTTCTTC | CASSSPRGGNEQFF
TRBJ1-1 | NA | NA | TRBV6-6 | TGTGCCAGCGACCCGGGAGGGTGGGGCACTGAAGCTTTCTTT | CASDPGGWGTEAFF
TRBJ2-2 | NA | NA | TRBV5-6 | TGTGCCAGCAGCTTGTCGGGAAACCCGAACACCGGGGAGCTGTTTTTT | CASSLSGNPNTGELFF